The 19 T cell receptor beta chains below were found in one sample sequenced in a study of blood T cell repertoires in COVID-19. Sequencing was performed with immunoSEQ multiplex PCR; in TCRdb, only in-frame clones are kept and a portion is missing. The top ten clones hold about 12% of a sample with 270,000 or so clones, approximately 87% of them seen once. Material: peripheral blood. Receptors were obtained from a woman aged 25-40 years with COVID-19, enrolled during active disease.

The rearrangement joins TRBV5-1 to TRBJ2-7; weak D call: TRBD1 (6 bases). CDR1 and CDR2 (germline): SGHRS, YFSETQ. The V end was cut by 4 bases, the J end by 0 bases, with 14 bases between. The CDR3 covers 15 residues. The CDR3 DNA follows: TGCGCCAGCAGCCCTCAGGGGCTCGGCTCCTACGAGCAGTACTTC. It codes for CASSPQGLGSYEQYF.

This clone was detected only once. The V call is TRBV15, the J call TRBJ2-3; D uncertain. The CDR3 length is 16 residues. From germline, CDR1 is LNHNV and CDR2 YYDKDF (reference sequence). V lost 0 bases to trimming and J lost 4 bases, with 14 bases between them. CDR3 nucleotides: TGTGCCACCAGCAGAGAGGTCGGCACAGTGGCAGATACGCAGTATTTT. Translation gives CATSREVGTVADTQYF.

The chain joins TRBV3-1 (or the pseudogene TRBV3-2) to TRBJ2-1; weak D call: TRBD1 (6 bases). The V end was cut by 4 bases, the J end by 5 bases, with 18 bases between. The CDR3 runs to 16 residues. CDR1 is LGHDT and CDR2 is YNNKEL in the germline V gene (reference sequence). The CDR3 here is CASSLPSAGVHNEQFF. The CDR3 coding sequence is TGTGCCAGCAGCCTTCCTTCGGCAGGGGTACACAATGAGCAGTTCTTC.

This clone was recorded only once. The V and J genes are TRBV28 and TRBJ1-1; D is unclear. The germline V and J ends were trimmed by 10 bases and 2 bases, with 8 bases remaining between them. Per the germline V gene, CDR1 is MDHEN and CDR2 is SYDVKM. CDR3 length: 11 residues. The CDR3 loop is CATWQNTEAFF. The CDR3 DNA follows: TGTGCCACCTGGCAAAACACTGAAGCTTTCTTT.

The rearrangement joins TRBV28 to TRBJ1-5; D is perhaps TRBD1 (5 bases). V was shortened by 2 bases and J by 0 bases, with 8 bases between the two germline ends. Germline loops: CDR1 MDHEN, CDR2 SYDVKM. This CDR3 spans 15 amino acids. The CDR3 region is CASSLPGSSNQPQHF. CDR3 DNA sequence: TGTGCCAGCAGTTTACCAGGGTCTAGCAATCAGCCCCAGCATTTT.

Of note for this clone: The same CDR3 also results from other DNA sequences found in this sample. The chain combines TRBV12-3 or TRBV12-4 with TRBJ1-1; D unresolved. V was pared by 5 bases and J by 4 bases, with 8 bases between. The length of the CDR3 is 12 residues. The CDR3 is CASSPPGTEAFF. CDR3 nucleotides: TGTGCCAGCAGTCCCCCAGGCACTGAAGCTTTCTTT.

The chain has TRBV18 and TRBJ1-1; the match to TRBD1 covers 10 bases. Trimming cost V 3 bases and J 5 bases; bases outside gene matches: 6. This CDR3 has 15 amino acids. Looked up from germline, CDR1 is KGHSH and CDR2 is LQKENI. CDR3 amino acids: CASSPSRDRGTEAFF. The CDR3 DNA follows: TGTGCCAGCTCACCTTCCCGGGACAGGGGAACTGAAGCTTTCTTT.

The chain is built from TRBV30 and TRBJ1-2; perhaps TRBD1 as D (5 bases). CDR1 is GTSNPN, CDR2 SVGIG, per germline (reference sequence). CDR3 size: 12 residues. Trimming removed 7 bases from V and 13 bases from J, with 22 bases in between. CDR3 coding DNA: TGTGCCTATATTGACTTGGGGCCCTTGCTCACCTTC. This codes for CAYIDLGPLLTF.

The gene calls are TRBV19 and TRBJ2-4, with TRBD2 identical over 13 bases. Trimming cost V 3 bases and J 7 bases; bases outside gene matches: 3. The CDR3 has 15 residues. The germline CDR1 and CDR2 sequences are LNHDA and SQIVND (reference sequence). The CDR3 DNA reads as TGTGCCAGTAGTATTGGACTAGCGGGGGTTAACATTCAGTACTTC. It codes for CASSIGLAGVNIQYF.

Here the CDR3 DNA reads TGTGCCAGCAGTCTCTACGAGCAGTACTTC. It encodes CASSLYEQYF. This chain links TRBV6-5 with TRBJ2-7; D ambiguous. The CDR3 length is 10 residues. Germline V gene data show CDR1 as MNHEY and CDR2 as SVGAGI. V was trimmed by 5 bases and J by 3 bases, leaving 2 bases between them.

The chain recombines TRBV29-1 with TRBJ2-3; possible D gene TRBD1, 5 bases. The V gene lost 4 bases and the J gene lost 2 bases, with 10 bases spanning the gap. This CDR3 has 13 residues. The V gene's germline CDR1 is SQVTM and CDR2 ANQGSEA. CDR3 region: CSVGQGITDTQYF. The CDR3 nucleotides are TGCAGCGTTGGGCAGGGAATCACAGATACGCAGTATTTT.

The chain joins TRBV5-4 to TRBJ2-1; possible D gene TRBD2, 5 bases. V was shortened by 10 bases and J by 7 bases, with 18 bases between the two germline ends. This CDR3 has 13 residues. The germline gives CDR1 SGHNT, CDR2 YYREEE (reference sequence). The CDR3 region is CASRTGFSNEQFF. As DNA, the CDR3 is TGTGCCTCACGAACGGGGTTCTCAAATGAGCAGTTCTTC.

The chain employs TRBV2 and TRBJ2-5, with D perhaps matching TRBD1 (6 bases). This CDR3 comprises 15 residues. Germline values: CDR1 SNHLY, CDR2 FYNNEI. With 7 bases removed from V and 2 bases from J, the gap between germline ends came to 17 bases. CDR3: CASIRTLTGQETQYF. The CDR3 DNA reads as TGTGCCAGCATTCGGACCTTAACAGGGCAAGAGACCCAGTACTTC.

V and J are TRBV4-1 and TRBJ2-1, with 8 bases fitting TRBD2. Germline lookup yields CDR1 MGHRA and CDR2 YSYEKL. The J segment lost 8 bases and the V segment lost 4 bases, leaving 7 bases of the junction unmatched. CDR3 length: 14 amino acids. In DNA form, the CDR3 reads TGCGCCAGCAGCCGAATCCGGGGGGGGGATGAGCAGTTCTTC. Translated, it gives CASSRIRGGDEQFF.

The chain joins TRBV21-1 to TRBJ2-7; the table's D call TRBD1 went unverified against the DNA. TRBV21-1 is a listed pseudogene. The CDR3 length is 16 residues. Here the CDR3 DNA reads TGTGCCAGCAGCAAAGATAAGGCAGGGGCACCCTACGAGCAGTACTTC. This sequence encodes CASSKDKAGAPYEQYF.

This clone was detected only once. The gene calls are TRBV5-4 and TRBJ2-3; D is unclear. Germline V lookup: CDR1 SGHNT, CDR2 YYREEE (reference sequence). The CDR3 loop spans 14 amino acids. The germline V and J ends were trimmed by 4 bases and 0 bases, with 9 bases remaining between them. The CDR3 DNA sequence: TGTGCCAGCAGCCGGCCTAGGAGCACAGATACGCAGTATTTT. This gives the protein CASSRPRSTDTQYF.

The genes are TRBV9 and TRBJ2-5; the D gene is possibly TRBD2 (6 bases). V lost 2 bases to trimming and J lost 2 bases, with 13 bases between them. This CDR3 region has 15 residues. Germline CDR1 is SGDLS and CDR2 is YYNGEE. This CDR3 is CASSVGLARQETQYF. For the CDR3, the DNA is TGTGCCAGCAGCGTCGGGCTAGCGAGACAAGAGACCCAGTACTTC.

The chain couples TRBV7-9 to TRBJ2-1, with 7 positions matching TRBD2. This CDR3 contains 11 residues. CDR1 is SEHNR and CDR2 is FQNEAQ in the germline V gene (reference sequence). V shed 8 bases, J shed 12 bases, and the junction held 7 bases outside the gene matches. In DNA form, the CDR3 reads TGTGCCAGCGACCGGGAGGTTGGGCAGTTCTTC. As protein: CASDREVGQFF.

The V call is TRBV5-4, the J call TRBJ2-1; D gene unclear. Germline lookup yields CDR1 SGHNT and CDR2 YYREEE (reference sequence). The CDR3 is made up of 15 amino acids. Trimming pared 4 bases from V and 1 base from J, leaving 12 bases between. This CDR3 is CASSGPPMSYNEQFF. The DNA for the CDR3 is TGTGCCAGCAGCGGCCCCCCCATGTCCTACAATGAGCAGTTCTTC. The full variable domain, in which reference TRBV5-4 and TRBJ2-1 provide the parts outside the CDR3, is ETGVTQSPTHLIKTRGQQVTLRCSSQSGHNTVSWYQQALGQGPQFIFQYYREEENGRGNFPPRFSGLQFPNYSSELNVNALELDDSALYLCASSGPPMSYNEQFFGPGTRLTVL.